Presented here are 4 T cell receptor beta chains from one specimen sequenced in a study of regulatory T cells in long-lasting Graves disease. CDR3-region Arm-PCR and iRepertoire HTBI primers produced the TCR beta libraries. TCRdb called the multiplex PCR reads again in MiXCR, with one record for every CDR3 protein. The table includes roughly 430,000 distinct CDR3 sequences, roughly 15% detected once. Time point given: newly diagnosed GD, antithyroid drugs for less than 3 months. Following extraction of RNA from PBMCs, that RNA was used to make the TCR library. In addition, the sample was reused for a study of T cells in Graves' hyperthyroidism and ophthalmopathy.

The input for sequencing was peripheral blood mononuclear cells (PBMCs), taken at new diagnosis, from a patient treated with antithyroid drugs. The receptor set was obtained from a woman in her twenties or thirties with Graves disease.

Turning to this clonotype: It may be a read error: a sequence one base away is much more abundant. The chain carries TRBV7-2 and TRBJ2-5; D is perhaps TRBD2 (7 bases). This CDR3 comprises 14 residues. Germline lookup yields CDR1 SGHTA and CDR2 FQGNSA. Trimming took off 6 bases at V and 5 bases at J, with 16 bases between the two ends. Here the CDR3 reads CASRQGGRGETQYF. Here the CDR3 DNA reads TGTGCCAGCAGACAGGGCGGGAGAGGTGAGACCCAGTACTTC.

This clonotype has only a few counts. The J gene is TRBJ1-4, the V gene TRBV7-9; D may be TRBD1 (6 bases). Per the germline V gene, CDR1 is SEHNR and CDR2 is FQNEAQ (reference sequence). The V and J ends lost 5 bases and 4 bases respectively, with 11 bases between them. The CDR3 length is 14 residues. CDR3 loop: CASSPGQINEKLFF. CDR3 DNA sequence: TGTGCCAGCAGCCCCGGACAGATTAATGAAAAACTGTTTTTT.

The chain uses TRBV6-2 or TRBV6-3 and TRBJ2-7, with 12 bases identical to TRBD2. Trimming cost V 6 bases and J 0 bases; bases outside gene matches: 12. CDR3 length: 18 residues. Germline V gene sequence: CDR1 MNHEY, CDR2 SVGEGT. The CDR3 loop reads CASSQLAGGPSYSYEQYF. The DNA for the CDR3 is TGTGCCAGCAGCCAACTAGCGGGAGGTCCGTCCTACTCCTACGAGCAGTACTTC.

This clonotype was recorded many times. The CDR3 reads CASSPTTSGSTDTQYF. CDR3 bases: TGTGCCAGCAGCCCTACGACTAGCGGGAGCACAGATACGCAGTATTTT. The V gene is TRBV13, the J gene TRBJ2-3; 10 positions agree with TRBD2. V was pared by 5 bases and J by 0 bases, with 5 bases of the junction left unmatched. In germline, CDR1 is PRHDT, CDR2 FYEKMQ (reference sequence). The CDR3 runs 16 residues.